This T cell receptor beta chain originates from a study of response to subunit inactivated influenza vaccine. Study-wide results and caveats: Few new T cells, the authors suggested, are recruited by each seasonal influenza vaccination.

One entry per CDR3 protein, called by TCRdb with MiXCR from the RT-PCR reads. Among more than 600,000 distinct CDR3 sequences, around a sixth were seen once, and the ten largest hold roughly 11%. This clonotype was seen only a few times. Its antigen is as yet unknown. This sequence originates from a man aged 50-60 years who received an inactivated influenza vaccine. This specimen consisted of PBMCs from blood, obtained 5 days after vaccination.

CDR3 sequence reads: CASSLVGTSEQYF. The CDR3 coding sequence is TGTGCCAGCAGTTTAGTGGGTACAAGCGAGCAGTACTTC. J is TRBJ2-7 and V is TRBV28; D gene ambiguous. Trimming cost V 2 bases and J 6 bases, with 11 bases left between them. The germline V gene has CDR1 MDHEN and CDR2 SYDVKM. CDR3 length equals 13 residues.